The 26 T cell receptor beta chains presented below share a single source sample, sequenced in a study of human T cells and chemical hapten exposure. This sample's time point: patch test 3, about 24 weeks after DPC sensitization. Treatment specified: therapeutic diphenylcyclopropenone sensitization with weekly scalp DPC. MiXCR, applied by TCRdb to the RACE reads, yields one record per CDR3 protein. The sample lists some 64,000 distinct CDR3 sequences, about 11% seen once, with roughly 2% in the top ten. The specimen comprised whole blood, sampled in connection with sensitization to the hapten diphenylcyclopropenone (DPC). The receptor source for this set is a woman in her twenties or thirties with alopecia areata. Some clones in this sample may be carry-over from other donors' samples.

A few counts support this clonotype. The J gene is TRBJ2-7, the V gene TRBV29-1, with a possible D match to TRBD2 (7 bases). The CDR3 spans 14 residues. The V end was cut by 4 bases, the J end by 4 bases, with 17 bases between. CDR1 and CDR2 (germline): SQVTM, ANQGSEA. The CDR3 region is CSVAGGLGWYEQYF. CDR3 sequence (DNA): TGCAGCGTTGCCGGGGGGCTAGGCTGGTACGAGCAGTACTTC.

This clonotype was counted at least ten times. This chain joins TRBV13 and TRBJ1-1; D is unclear. Germline assignment: CDR1 PRHDT and CDR2 FYEKMQ (reference sequence). The CDR3 sequence is 14 residues long. V lost 5 bases to trimming and J lost 0 bases, with 10 bases between them. CDR3 DNA sequence: TGTGCCAGCAGCCTCAGGACGTTGAACACTGAAGCTTTCTTT. Protein sequence: CASSLRTLNTEAFF.

This clonotype came up a few times. The chain's CDR3 is CASSAQGSGANVLTF. CDR3 in DNA: TGTGCCAGCAGCGCCCAGGGCTCTGGGGCCAACGTCCTGACTTTC. The rearrangement uses TRBV3-1 and TRBJ2-6; D might be TRBD1 (5 bases). V was trimmed by 5 bases and J by 0 bases, leaving 8 bases between them. Germline lookup yields CDR1 LGHDT and CDR2 YNNKEL (reference sequence). This CDR3 is 15 amino acids long.

This clonotype was recorded many times. V usage is TRBV28 and J usage is TRBJ1-3; D call uncertain. The CDR3 loop spans 16 amino acids. The germline V gene encodes CDR1 MDHEN and CDR2 SYDVKM. V shed 2 bases and J shed 7 bases, with 18 bases lying between them. CDR3 residues: CASSLPDPRLANTIYF. The CDR3 coding sequence is TGTGCCAGCAGTTTACCCGACCCACGGTTGGCCAACACCATATATTTT.

This clonotype was picked up many times. The rearrangement uses TRBV5-1 and TRBJ2-1; D gene uncertain. V was shortened by 4 bases and J by 8 bases, with 16 bases between the two germline ends. The CDR3 sequence is 14 residues long. Germline V gene lookup returns CDR1 SGHRS and CDR2 YFSETQ. The DNA of the CDR3 is TGCGCCAGCAGCGCGATGAGCAAGGGCCATGAGCAGTTCTTC. The encoded protein is CASSAMSKGHEQFF.

The rearrangement joins TRBV12-3 or TRBV12-4 to TRBJ1-1, with D possibly matching TRBD1 (6 bases). The length of the CDR3 is 15 residues. The V and J ends lost 7 bases and 4 bases respectively, with 19 bases between them. The CDR3 bases are TGTGCCAGCACTCAGGGTGGGGGCCGAGGCACTGAAGCTTTCTTT. Amino acids: CASTQGGGRGTEAFF.

This clonotype showed up many times. V and J are TRBV28 and TRBJ1-2, with unresolved D. The V end lost 4 bases, the J end lost 6 bases, and 9 bases lay between the germline ends. Germline-derived CDR1 and CDR2 are MDHEN and SYDVKM. This CDR3 spans 12 amino acids. CDR3: CASSSQIDGYTF. CDR3 DNA sequence: TGTGCCAGCAGTTCCCAAATAGATGGCTACACCTTC.

This clonotype turned up a few times. The gene calls are TRBV6-5 and TRBJ2-7; the match to TRBD1 covers 10 bases. The length of the CDR3 is 13 residues. The ends lost 6 bases at V and 8 bases at J; junction bases unmatched: 7. Germline assignment: CDR1 MNHEY and CDR2 SVGAGI. In DNA, the CDR3 is TGTGCCAGCAGGACAGGGGGCGGATTAAAGCAGTACTTC. This gives the protein CASRTGGGLKQYF.

This clonotype was picked up many times. V usage is TRBV12-3 or TRBV12-4 and J usage is TRBJ2-3; 9 bases line up with TRBD1. The CDR3 has 15 residues. Trimming took 4 bases from V and 3 from J; bases not matched to a gene: 5. CDR3 loop: CASSSGTGQTDTQYF. The CDR3 DNA sequence: TGTGCCAGCAGTTCCGGGACAGGGCAAACAGATACGCAGTATTTT.

The V and J genes are TRBV10-2 and TRBJ2-1, with D possibly being TRBD2 (5 bases). Between the trimmed V and J ends, which lost 6 bases and 9 bases, there was a span of 18 bases. Germline CDR1 WSHSY, CDR2 SAAADI. There are 14 residues in the CDR3. The CDR3 loop is CASSSLKGVSEQFF. The CDR3 bases are TGCGCCAGCAGCTCCTTGAAGGGAGTCAGTGAGCAGTTCTTC.

The chain employs TRBV7-2 and TRBJ2-1; D gene ambiguous. The germline V and J ends were trimmed by 5 bases and 5 bases, with 22 bases remaining between them. The CDR3 runs to 17 residues. Germline CDR1 SGHTA, CDR2 FQGNSA. The CDR3 region is CASSQTQSLGLDNEQFF. CDR3 nucleotides: TGTGCCAGCAGCCAAACACAGTCGCTGGGATTGGACAATGAGCAGTTCTTC.

This clonotype came up many times. V gene TRBV30 combines with J gene TRBJ1-5; 11 bases agree with TRBD1. Trimming removed 5 bases from V and 3 bases from J; junction bases left unmatched: 3. Germline loops: CDR1 GTSNPN, CDR2 SVGIG (reference sequence). The CDR3 totals 14 residues. As DNA, the CDR3 is TGTGCCTGGGGGACAGGGGGAGCCAATCAGCCCCAGCATTTT. Amino acid sequence: CAWGTGGANQPQHF.

J is TRBJ2-1 and V is TRBV12-3 or TRBV12-4; D unclear. V was clipped by 5 bases and J by 2 bases, with 13 bases between them. The CDR3 contains 15 residues. CDR3 sequence: CASSPPQRTYNEQFF. The CDR3 DNA reads as TGTGCCAGCAGTCCCCCTCAGAGGACCTACAATGAGCAGTTCTTC.

This clonotype was seen ten or more times. The rearrangement joins TRBV18 to TRBJ1-1, with no clear D. V was clipped by 1 base and J by 1 base, with 4 bases between them. Germline CDR1 reads KGHSH; CDR2 reads LQKENI. The CDR3 totals 13 residues. The CDR3 protein is CASSPQGNTEAFF. In DNA, the CDR3 is TGTGCCAGCTCACCACAGGGGAACACTGAAGCTTTCTTT. The complete variable domain, with remaining parts taken from reference TRBV18 and TRBJ1-1, reads NAGVMQNPRHLVRRRGQEARLRCSPMKGHSHVYWYRQLPEEGLKFMVYLQKENIIDESGMPKERFSAEFPKEGPSILRIQQVVRGDSAAYFCASSPQGNTEAFFGQGTRLTVV.

This clonotype was counted at least ten times. The chain is built from TRBV18 and TRBJ1-6; no definite D call. The CDR3 spans 15 residues. Trimming cost V 2 bases and J 3 bases, with 8 bases left between them. From germline, CDR1 is KGHSH and CDR2 LQKENI. The CDR3 reads CASSPSMNYNSPLHF. The CDR3 DNA reads as TGTGCCAGCTCACCATCCATGAACTATAATTCACCCCTCCACTTT.

The chain carries TRBV20-1 and TRBJ2-1; D is undetermined. CDR3 length: 13 amino acids. Germline V gives CDR1 DFQATT, CDR2 SNEGSKA (reference sequence). Trimming removed 0 bases from V and 4 bases from J, with 7 bases in between. The CDR3 here is CSARDLRYNEQFF. In DNA form, the CDR3 reads TGCAGTGCTAGAGATCTCAGATACAATGAGCAGTTCTTC.

The rearrangement uses TRBV11-2 and TRBJ2-2; D perhaps matches TRBD2 (5 bases). Trimming pared 1 base from V and 7 bases from J, leaving 10 bases between. The CDR3 covers 14 residues. In germline, CDR1 is SGHAT, CDR2 FQNNGV. CDR3 sequence reads: CASSLGIRGGELFF. CDR3 DNA: TGTGCCAGCAGCTTAGGGATCCGGGGCGGGGAGCTGTTTTTT.

This sequence joins TRBV5-1 and TRBJ2-6; TRBD1 might be the D (6 bases). V lost 0 bases and J lost 7, with 20 bases in between. The germline gives CDR1 SGHRS, CDR2 YFSETQ. The CDR3 contains 18 residues. The CDR3: CASSLVGQRATGANVLTF. The CDR3 coding sequence is TGCGCCAGCAGCTTGGTAGGACAGAGAGCGACGGGCGCCAACGTCCTGACTTTC.

Judged by abundance, this clonotype is medium-sized. The rearrangement joins TRBV12-2 to TRBJ2-3; the table's D call of TRBD2 was not tested on the DNA. TRBV12-2 is labeled a pseudogene. This CDR3 contains 18 residues. For the CDR3, the DNA is TGTGCAAGTCGCTTAGTTGGACAAACGGGGGGGCCCACAGATACGCAGTATTTT. Protein product: CASRLVGQTGGPTDTQYF.

This clonotype was seen ten or more times. The chain is built from TRBV6-2 or TRBV6-3 and TRBJ2-3, with D uncertain. Germline assignment: CDR1 MNHEY and CDR2 SVGEGT. Trimming shortened V by 7 bases and J by 1 base, and 9 bases separated the two germline ends. The CDR3 sequence is 13 residues long. This CDR3 is CASKVGGTDTQYF. DNA for the CDR3: TGTGCCAGCAAGGTCGGAGGCACAGATACGCAGTATTTT.

This clonotype was seen a handful of times. The chain links TRBV5-1 to TRBJ2-5; D is ambiguous. V shed 4 bases and J shed 0 bases, with 10 bases lying between them. The CDR3 spans 14 residues. Germline assignment: CDR1 SGHRS and CDR2 YFSETQ. CDR3 residues: CASSTGRDQETQYF. The CDR3 region has the DNA TGCGCCAGCAGCACTGGACGGGACCAAGAGACCCAGTACTTC.

At least ten counts were recorded for this clonotype. The rearrangement joins TRBV12-3 or TRBV12-4 to TRBJ1-1; 7 nucleotides align to TRBD1. Unmatched junction bases numbered 8, after V lost 8 bases and J lost 5 bases. The CDR3 has 13 amino acids. The CDR3 sequence is CASAKGARTEAFF. CDR3 sequence (DNA): TGTGCCAGCGCCAAGGGGGCAAGAACTGAAGCTTTCTTT.

In this sample, this clonotype turned up many times. V is TRBV28 and J is TRBJ1-5; possible D gene TRBD1, 6 bases. This CDR3 contains 14 residues. CDR1 and CDR2 (germline): MDHEN, SYDVKM. Trimming left V 5 bases short and J 1 base short, with 9 bases between. The CDR3 DNA reads as TGTGCCAGCAGTAAAGGGGGGAGCAATCAGCCCCAGCATTTT. Its protein product is CASSKGGSNQPQHF.

The V and J genes are TRBV18 and TRBJ1-2; tentatively, D is TRBD1 (5 bases). The ends were cut back, 3 bases at V and 8 bases at J, with 13 bases in the middle. The CDR3 is 13 amino acids. Germline-derived CDR1 and CDR2 are KGHSH and LQKENI. CDR3 nucleotides: TGTGCCAGCTCACCCCAGGGCCCCAAAGGCTACACCTTC. Translated, it gives CASSPQGPKGYTF.

V usage is TRBV7-9 and J usage is TRBJ1-1; tentative D call: TRBD1 (6 bases). Trimming removed 5 bases from V and 10 bases from J, with 14 bases in between. Looked up from germline, CDR1 is SEHNR and CDR2 is FQNEAQ (reference sequence). This CDR3 spans 12 amino acids. CDR3 residues: CASSPGHGGAFF. CDR3 bases: TGTGCCAGCAGCCCGGGACACGGGGGAGCTTTCTTT.

The sample holds many counts of this clonotype. The chain recombines TRBV29-1 with TRBJ2-4; D may be TRBD1 or TRBD2 (6 bases each). The germline gives CDR1 SQVTM, CDR2 ANQGSEA. The CDR3 is 14 residues long. V lost 6 bases to trimming and J lost 6 bases, with 18 bases between them. CDR3 DNA sequence: TGCAGCGTCCCAGGGGAGGCACCAGGAAACATTCAGTACTTC. It codes for CSVPGEAPGNIQYF. The full variable domain, completed using reference TRBV29-1 and TRBJ2-4, is SAVISQKPSRDICQRGTSLTIQCQVDSQVTMMFWYRQQPGQSLTLIATANQGSEATYESGFVIDKFPISRPNLTFSTLTVSNMSPEDSSIYLCSVPGEAPGNIQYFGAGTRLSVL.